This T cell receptor beta chain was sequenced in a study of post-analysis software for immune sequencing data. Across the study: Clinical courses comprised relapsing-remitting, secondary progressive and progressive-relapsing multiple sclerosis.

Study results and limitations: The study found significantly lower normalized Chao1 diversity in multiple sclerosis patients than in controls. The study found TRBV5-6, TRBV5-1 and TRBV20-1 among about five TRBV segments more frequent in patients than controls. By F measure, strong co-clustering occurred among samples prepared in the same batch.

This clonotype turned up a few times. No antigen is known for it. Trimming removed 3 bases from V and 2 bases from J; junction bases left unmatched: 4. This CDR3 has 15 residues. The germline gives CDR1 WSHSY, CDR2 SAAADI. The TCR beta cDNA libraries contained unique molecular identifiers. T cells numbering about 0.85 to 11 million yielded 500,000 or so cDNA molecules. MiXCR was run by TCRdb on the PCR reads, yielding one entry per CDR3 protein. The sample lists approximately 570,000 distinct CDR3 sequences, roughly two fifths occurring once. The sequence derives from a girl under 18 with multiple sclerosis. Sequencing used blood. This rearrangement joins TRBV10-2 to TRBJ1-2, with 9 positions matching TRBD1. The CDR3 sequence: CASSDPGTGNYGYTF. CDR3 coding DNA: TGCGCCAGCAGTGATCCCGGGACAGGGAACTATGGCTACACCTTC.